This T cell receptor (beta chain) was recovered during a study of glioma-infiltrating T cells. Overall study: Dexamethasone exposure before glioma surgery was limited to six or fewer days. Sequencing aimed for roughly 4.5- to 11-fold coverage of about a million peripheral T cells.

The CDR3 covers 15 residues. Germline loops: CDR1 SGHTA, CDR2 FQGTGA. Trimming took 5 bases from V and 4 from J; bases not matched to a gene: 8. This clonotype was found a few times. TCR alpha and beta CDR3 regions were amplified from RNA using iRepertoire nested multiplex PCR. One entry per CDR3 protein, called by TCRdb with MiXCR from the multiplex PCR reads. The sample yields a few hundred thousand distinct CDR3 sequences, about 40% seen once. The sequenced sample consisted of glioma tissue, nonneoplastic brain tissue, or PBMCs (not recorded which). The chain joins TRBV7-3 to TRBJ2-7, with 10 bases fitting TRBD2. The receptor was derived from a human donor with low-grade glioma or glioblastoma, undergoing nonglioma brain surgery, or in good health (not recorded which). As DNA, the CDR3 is TGTGCCAGCAGCGTCTCCGGGACTAGCGTATACGAGCAGTACTTC. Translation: CASSVSGTSVYEQYF.